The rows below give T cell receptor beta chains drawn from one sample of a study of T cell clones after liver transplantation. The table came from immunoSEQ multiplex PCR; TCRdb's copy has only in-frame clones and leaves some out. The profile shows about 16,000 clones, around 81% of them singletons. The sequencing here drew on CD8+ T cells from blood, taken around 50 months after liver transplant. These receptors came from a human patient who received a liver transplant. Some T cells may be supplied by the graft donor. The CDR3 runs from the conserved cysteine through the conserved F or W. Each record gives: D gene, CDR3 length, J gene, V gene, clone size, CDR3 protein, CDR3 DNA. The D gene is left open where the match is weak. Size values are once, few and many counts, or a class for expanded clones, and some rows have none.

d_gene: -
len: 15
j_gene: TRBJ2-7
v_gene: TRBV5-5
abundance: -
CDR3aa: CASSFGAVVAYEQYF
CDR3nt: TGTGCCAGCAGCTTTGGGGCCGTGGTCGCTTACGAGCAGTACTTC

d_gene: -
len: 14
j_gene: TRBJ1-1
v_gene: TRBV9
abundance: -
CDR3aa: CASSDGGKNTEAFF
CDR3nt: TGTGCCAGCAGCGACGGGGGAAAGAACACTGAAGCTTTCTTT

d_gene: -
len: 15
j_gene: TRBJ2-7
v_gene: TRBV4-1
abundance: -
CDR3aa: CASSASTGSGGEQYF
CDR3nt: TGCGCCAGCAGCGCCTCGACAGGTTCCGGAGGCGAGCAGTACTTC

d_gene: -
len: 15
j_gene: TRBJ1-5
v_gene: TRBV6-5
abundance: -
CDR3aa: CASSYGGDGNQPQHF
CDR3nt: TGTGCCAGCAGTTATGGGGGGGACGGCAATCAGCCCCAGCATTTT

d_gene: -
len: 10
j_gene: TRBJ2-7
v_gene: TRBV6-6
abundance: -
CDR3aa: CASSSPQQYF
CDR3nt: TGTGCCAGCAGTTCCCCCCAGCAGTACTTC

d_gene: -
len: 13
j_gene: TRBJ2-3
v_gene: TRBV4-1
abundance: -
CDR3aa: CASSQVGTDTQYF
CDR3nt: TGCGCCAGCAGCCAAGTGGGCACAGATACGCAGTATTTT

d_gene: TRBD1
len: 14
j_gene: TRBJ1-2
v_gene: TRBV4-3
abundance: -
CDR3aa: CASSQLEGADGYTF
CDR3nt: TGCGCCAGCAGCCAACTGGAGGGGGCAGATGGCTACACCTTC

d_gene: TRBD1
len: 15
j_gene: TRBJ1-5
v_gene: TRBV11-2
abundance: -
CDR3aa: CASSLGRTGHQPQHF
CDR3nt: TGTGCCAGCAGCTTAGGTCGGACAGGCCATCAGCCCCAGCATTTT

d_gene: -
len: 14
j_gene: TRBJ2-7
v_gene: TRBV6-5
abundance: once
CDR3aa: CASSYQGPAYEQYF
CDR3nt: TGTGCCAGCAGTTACCAGGGGCCAGCCTACGAGCAGTACTTC

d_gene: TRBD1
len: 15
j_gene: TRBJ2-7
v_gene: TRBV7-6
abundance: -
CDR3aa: CASSRGQGGFYEQYF
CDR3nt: TGTGCCAGCAGCCGCGGACAGGGGGGATTCTACGAGCAGTACTTC

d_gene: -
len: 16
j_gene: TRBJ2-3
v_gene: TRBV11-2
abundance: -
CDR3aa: CASSPKLRHSTDTQYF
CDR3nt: TGTGCCAGCAGCCCAAAGTTGCGGCATAGCACAGATACGCAGTATTTT

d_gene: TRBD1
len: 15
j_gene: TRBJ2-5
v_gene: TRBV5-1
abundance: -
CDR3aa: CASHPTGVSGETQYF
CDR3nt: TGCGCCAGCCACCCGACAGGGGTTTCTGGGGAGACCCAGTACTTC

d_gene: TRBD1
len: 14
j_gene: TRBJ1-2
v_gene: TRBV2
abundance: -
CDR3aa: CASLLGTGVDGYTF
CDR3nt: TGTGCCAGCCTCCTCGGGACAGGGGTGGATGGCTACACCTTC

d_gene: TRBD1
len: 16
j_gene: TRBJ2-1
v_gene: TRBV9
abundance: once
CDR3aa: CASSVDPGQGTLEQFF
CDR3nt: TGTGCCAGCAGCGTGGATCCGGGACAGGGGACGCTTGAGCAGTTCTTC